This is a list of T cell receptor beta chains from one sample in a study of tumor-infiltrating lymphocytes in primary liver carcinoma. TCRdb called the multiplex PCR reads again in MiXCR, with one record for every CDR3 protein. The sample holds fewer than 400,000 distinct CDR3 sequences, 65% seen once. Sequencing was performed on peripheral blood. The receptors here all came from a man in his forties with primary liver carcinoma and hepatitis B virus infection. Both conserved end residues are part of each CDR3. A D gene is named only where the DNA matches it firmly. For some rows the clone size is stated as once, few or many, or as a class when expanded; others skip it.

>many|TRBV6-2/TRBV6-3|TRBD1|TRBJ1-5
CASSPTGDSNQPQHF
TGTGCCAGCAGCCCGACAGGGGACAGCAATCAGCCCCAGCATTTT
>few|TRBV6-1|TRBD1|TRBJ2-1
CASAFTRDRGLSGQFF
TGTGCCAGCGCCTTTACTAGAGACAGGGGTTTGTCGGGGCAGTTCTTC
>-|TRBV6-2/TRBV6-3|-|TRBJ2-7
CASSPGAYPYEQYF
TGTGCCAGCAGTCCCGGGGCCTATCCGTACGAGCAGTACTTC
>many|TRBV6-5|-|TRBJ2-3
CASREVVGTDTQYF
TGTGCCAGCAGAGAAGTCGTGGGAACAGATACGCAGTATTTT
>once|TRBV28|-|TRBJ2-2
CASNTAGQSDTWELFF
TGTGCCAGCAACACCGCCGGACAATCGGACACCTGGGAGCTATTTTTT
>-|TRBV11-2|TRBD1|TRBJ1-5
CALSPTGDSNQPQHF
TGTGCCCTCAGCCCGACAGGGGACAGCAATCAGCCCCAGCATTTT
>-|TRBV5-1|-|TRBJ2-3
CASSANGQTSTDTQYF
TGCGCCAGCAGCGCAAATGGACAGACATCCACAGATACGCAGTATTTT
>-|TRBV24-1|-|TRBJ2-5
CATSDYETQYF
TGTGCCACCAGTGATTATGAGACCCAGTACTTC
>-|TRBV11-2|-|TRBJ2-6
CASSSTIGGTGANVLTF
TGTGCCAGCAGCTCGACTATAGGGGGAACTGGGGCCAACGTCCTGACTTTC
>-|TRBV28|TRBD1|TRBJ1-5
CASRPGTGGRNQPQHF
TGTGCCAGCAGACCCGGGACAGGGGGCCGCAATCAGCCCCAGCATTTT
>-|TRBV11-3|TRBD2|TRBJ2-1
CASSSKAGGPRQFF
TGTGCCAGCAGTTCCAAGGCGGGAGGGCCGCGGCAGTTCTTC
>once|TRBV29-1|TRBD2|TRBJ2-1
CSGGTTGFNEQFF
TGCAGCGGGGGGACTACCGGGTTCAATGAACAGTTCTTC
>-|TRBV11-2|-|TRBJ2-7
CASSLDQGENNEQYF
TGTGCCAGCAGCTTGGACCAGGGAGAGAACAACGAGCAGTACTTC
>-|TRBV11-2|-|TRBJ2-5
CASIRGEAEETQYF
TGTGCCAGCATTAGGGGGGAGGCGGAAGAGACCCAGTACTTC
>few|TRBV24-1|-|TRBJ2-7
CATSDWSSYEQYF
TGTGCCACCAGTGATTGGTCTAGCTACGAGCAGTACTTC
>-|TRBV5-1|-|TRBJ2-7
CVSSADPPGEQYF
TGCGTCAGCAGCGCGGACCCGCCGGGCGAGCAGTACTTC
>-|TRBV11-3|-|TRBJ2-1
CVSSLNHGEQFF
TGTGTCAGTAGCTTAAACCACGGTGAGCAGTTCTTC
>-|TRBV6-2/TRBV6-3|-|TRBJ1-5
CASKGTFNQPQHF
TGTGCCAGCAAAGGGACCTTTAATCAGCCCCAGCATTTT
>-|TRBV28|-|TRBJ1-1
CASSSRVEAFF
TGTGCCAGCAGTTCCAGAGTTGAAGCTTTCTTT
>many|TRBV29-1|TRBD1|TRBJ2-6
CSAGDRVSAGANVLTF
TGCAGCGCCGGTGACAGGGTTTCAGCTGGGGCCAACGTCCTGACTTTC